Listed here are 14 T cell receptor beta chains from one sample, sequenced in a study of blood T cells in healthy people across ages. Then a second PCR, running about 7 to 11 cycles, was carried out with a sample-barcoded 5' primer and a J-beta primer mix. TCRdb recomputed calls from the 5' RACE reads with MiXCR, one row per CDR3 protein. In the table there are roughly 2 million distinct CDR3 sequences, about 50% of which are singletons. The material sequenced was blood. The receptor set was obtained from a woman aged 40 to 55 in good health.

This rearrangement joins TRBV20-1 to TRBJ2-3; no firm D call. Germline CDR1 is DFQATT and CDR2 is SNEGSKA (reference sequence). V dropped 6 bases and J dropped 2 bases, with 12 bases sitting between them. The CDR3 has 13 amino acids. CDR3: CSASQAYTDTQYF. As DNA, the CDR3 is TGCAGTGCGTCCCAGGCTTACACAGATACGCAGTATTTT.

This clonotype was counted only a few times. The V gene is TRBV20-1, the J gene TRBJ2-1; no definite D call. The CDR3 has 13 amino acids. Germline values: CDR1 DFQATT, CDR2 SNEGSKA (reference sequence). V lost 1 base to trimming and J lost 6 bases, with 10 bases between them. The CDR3 loop is CSARVGVRNEQFF. CDR3 DNA sequence: TGCAGTGCTAGAGTAGGCGTTCGCAATGAGCAGTTCTTC.

This clonotype was recorded a few times. V is TRBV28 and J is TRBJ2-1, with D possibly being TRBD1 (6 bases). Trimming took 5 bases from V and 0 from J, leaving 11 bases between them. The CDR3 is 15 amino acids. CDR1 is MDHEN, CDR2 SYDVKM, per germline. In DNA, the CDR3 is TGTGCCAGCAGTCCACTACAGGGCTCCTACAATGAGCAGTTCTTC. Translated: CASSPLQGSYNEQFF.

The J gene is TRBJ1-1, the V gene TRBV6-5, with D tentatively TRBD1 (5 bases). This CDR3 region has 13 residues. V lost 6 bases and J 4 bases, leaving 12 bases between the germline ends. CDR1 MNHEY and CDR2 SVGAGI come from the germline V gene. CDR3 DNA sequence: TGTGCCAGCAGGGACCTCGGGGGCACTGAAGCTTTCTTT. Its protein product is CASRDLGGTEAFF.

The CDR3 DNA sequence: TGCGCCAGCGGAGAAGGGGGGACCCATAATTCACCCCTCCACTTT. It is translated as CASGEGGTHNSPLHF. This sequence joins TRBV5-1 and TRBJ1-6; weak D call: TRBD1 (6 bases). Per the germline V gene, CDR1 is SGHRS and CDR2 is YFSETQ. The CDR3 sequence is 15 residues long. V was trimmed by 7 bases and J by 5 bases, leaving 16 bases between them.

V gene TRBV29-1 combines with J gene TRBJ1-5; D possibly corresponds to TRBD1 (6 bases). This CDR3 is 12 amino acids long. The V and J ends lost 7 bases and 5 bases respectively, with 12 bases between them. Germline V gene data show CDR1 as SQVTM and CDR2 as ANQGSEA. CDR3 loop: CSAQQGDQPQHF. CDR3 nucleotides: TGCAGCGCTCAACAGGGCGATCAGCCCCAGCATTTT.

This clonotype was seen once. The gene calls are TRBV20-1 and TRBJ2-4; D is possibly TRBD2 (7 bases). The J call may be faulty, since TRBJ2-7 better matches the DNA end. This CDR3 has 11 residues. CDR1 and CDR2 from the germline V gene are DFQATT and SNEGSKA (reference sequence). DNA for the CDR3: TGCGGCGCCCGGGGGGCCGACGAGCAGTACTTC. Protein product: CGARGADEQYF.

V is TRBV7-2 and J is TRBJ2-1; tentative D call: TRBD1 (5 bases). V lost 1 base and J 4 bases, leaving 11 bases between the germline ends. Germline-derived CDR1 and CDR2 are SGHTA and FQGNSA. The CDR3 contains 15 residues. CDR3 nucleotide sequence: TGTGCCAGCAGCTTAGGGGGCCAGGAGTACAATGAGCAGTTCTTC. This encodes CASSLGGQEYNEQFF.

This chain links TRBV6-5 with TRBJ1-6; weak D call: TRBD1 (5 bases). The CDR3 sequence is 15 residues long. Trimming stripped 2 bases from V and 6 bases from J, with 11 bases between. The V gene's germline CDR1 is MNHEY and CDR2 SVGAGI. As DNA, the CDR3 is TGTGCCAGCAGTTACGAGGGCAGGGTTAATTCACCCCTCCACTTT. Protein sequence: CASSYEGRVNSPLHF.

This clonotype showed up just a few times. The rearrangement joins TRBV12-3 or TRBV12-4 to TRBJ2-5, with unresolved D. There are 14 residues in the CDR3. Trimming took 0 bases from V and 1 from J, leaving 6 bases between them. The chain's CDR3 is CASSLANTQETQYF. The DNA for the CDR3 is TGTGCCAGCAGTTTAGCTAACACCCAAGAGACCCAGTACTTC.

The V and J genes are TRBV6-6 and TRBJ2-3, with 9 nucleotides matching TRBD1. Germline V gene lookup returns CDR1 MNHNY and CDR2 SVGAGI (reference sequence). This CDR3 has 13 amino acids. CDR3 region: CAAEGQGSGTQYF. In nucleotides, the CDR3 is TGTGCGGCAGAGGGACAGGGATCCGGTACGCAGTATTTT.

The chain is built from TRBV12-3 or TRBV12-4 and TRBJ2-7; TRBD1 matches at 9 bases. Trimming at V came to 5 bases and at J to 3 bases, leaving 5 bases not matched to a gene. The CDR3 is 14 residues long. CDR3 sequence: CASSPKGQGYEQYF. The CDR3 nucleotides are TGTGCCAGCAGTCCGAAGGGACAGGGCTACGAGCAGTACTTC.

This chain joins TRBV6-5 and TRBJ2-3, with 7 bases fitting TRBD2. The germline gives CDR1 MNHEY, CDR2 SVGAGI. There are 15 residues in the CDR3. V lost 0 bases and J lost 5; bases outside the gene matches: 5. CDR3 in amino acids: CASSYSWGTKDTQYF. CDR3 in DNA: TGTGCCAGCAGTTACTCTTGGGGGACTAAAGATACGCAGTATTTT.

The chain links TRBV20-1 to TRBJ2-6; D not certain. CDR3 length: 15 amino acids. Germline CDR1 is DFQATT and CDR2 is SNEGSKA (reference sequence). V lost 0 bases and J 0 bases, leaving 6 bases between the germline ends. This CDR3 reads CSARDRASGANVLTF. CDR3 in DNA: TGCAGTGCTAGAGATCGGGCCTCTGGGGCCAACGTCCTGACTTTC.